The present entry profiles one T cell receptor (beta chain) with its context. It lacks a known antigen. Base-call qualities are not available, and no considerably larger clone is one nucleotide away. This entry comes from a study of Tregs in tolerant kidney transplant recipients (dated by TCRdb to 2018 to 2020). Regarding the complete study: Before combined kidney and bone marrow transplantation, this study identified donor-specific regulatory T cells using TCRbeta sequencing and then followed those same cells after transplant. TCRbeta repertoire sequencing was used in a few healthy controls to compare several ways of expanding Tregs specific for an allogeneic donor.

Overall study outcomes, separate from this receptor: Biological reproducibility was not examined directly, but technical replication error appeared to be minimal. Expanding Tregs with activated donor B cells appeared to identify the most biologically relevant and donor-specific TCRbeta repertoire. Because the study included only a small number of patients, the results must be confirmed in larger populations and under other immunosuppression protocols.

Unstimulated Tregs (CD4+CD25+CD127-), CD4+ non-Tregs (CD4+CD25-), CD4 and CD8 cells were FACS-sorted from thawed PBMCs. Healthy control blood was obtained either as purchased buffy coats or from healthy volunteers. Healthy control blood was processed to PBMCs by Ficoll density gradient and cryopreserved, and patient PBMCs were collected before and after transplant. For TCRbeta CDR3 sequencing, genomic DNA was extracted from sorted cells using the QIAGEN DNeasy Blood and Tissue Kit. Through immunoSEQ, high-throughput TCRbeta CDR3 sequencing was done commercially, including PCR amplification with internal controls and bias correction. Regarding the original processing steps: Unique productive TCRbeta sequences were defined by CDR3 nucleotide sequence where primers matched, and otherwise by CDR3 amino acid sequence together with Vbeta and Jbeta genes. To correct sorting error, sequences shared between sorted populations at a frequency ratio of 2:1 or less were removed; the rest were assigned to the higher population. Sequences were defined as donor-reactive when expanded at least 5-fold in CFSE-low cells versus unstimulated cells and present at a frequency of at least 0.01% in CFSE-low cells. Repertoire divergence was quantified by Jensen-Shannon divergence calculated from the top 100 TCRbeta sequences ranked by frequency. For samples with multiple sequencing runs, sorting error was corrected in each run separately before the runs were combined. TCRdb retrieved this table from immuneACCESS and kept in-frame rearrangements only. Not all clones are present; in checked studies, unresolved V genes account for under half, and no reason is known for the remainder. The V and J calls and clone size come from that table; D and trimming were worked out from the DNA. This sample comprises roughly 120,000 clones, around 91% of them detected only once. Approximately 0.54% of the sample is taken by the ten largest.

The CDR3 covers 15 residues, taking in both the cysteine and the phenylalanine. The CDR3 DNA has 45 bases and is translated from base 1. V loses 6 bases of germline sequence and J loses 2 bases, and the interval between the two ends is 15 bases. Per the germline V gene, MNHEY is the CDR1 and SVGAGI is the CDR2. The sequence joins TRBV6-5 to TRBJ2-3; the D gene is not confidently resolved. This TCR was recovered from a human donor in good health. Source material: CD4+ T cells from blood. In nucleotides, the sequence is TGTGCCAGCAGCCCCAATGACAAAACCACAGATACGCAGTATTTT. Its coded protein is CASSPNDKTTDTQYF.